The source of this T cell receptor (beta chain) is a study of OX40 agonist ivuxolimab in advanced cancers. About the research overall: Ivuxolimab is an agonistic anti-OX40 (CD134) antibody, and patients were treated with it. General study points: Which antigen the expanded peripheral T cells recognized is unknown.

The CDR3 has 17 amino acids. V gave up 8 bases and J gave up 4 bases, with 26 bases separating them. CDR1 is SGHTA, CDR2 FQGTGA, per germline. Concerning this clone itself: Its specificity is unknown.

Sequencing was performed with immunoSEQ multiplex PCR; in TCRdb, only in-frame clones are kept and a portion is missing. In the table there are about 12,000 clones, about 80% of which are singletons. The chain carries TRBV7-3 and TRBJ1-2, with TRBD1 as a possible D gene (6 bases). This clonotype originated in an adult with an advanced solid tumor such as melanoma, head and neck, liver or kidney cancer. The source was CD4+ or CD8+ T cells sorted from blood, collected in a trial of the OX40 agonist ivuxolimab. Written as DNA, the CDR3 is TGTGCCAGCTTAATGAAGGGGATTCAGGGGATCATCTATGGCTACACCTTC. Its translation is CASLMKGIQGIIYGYTF.